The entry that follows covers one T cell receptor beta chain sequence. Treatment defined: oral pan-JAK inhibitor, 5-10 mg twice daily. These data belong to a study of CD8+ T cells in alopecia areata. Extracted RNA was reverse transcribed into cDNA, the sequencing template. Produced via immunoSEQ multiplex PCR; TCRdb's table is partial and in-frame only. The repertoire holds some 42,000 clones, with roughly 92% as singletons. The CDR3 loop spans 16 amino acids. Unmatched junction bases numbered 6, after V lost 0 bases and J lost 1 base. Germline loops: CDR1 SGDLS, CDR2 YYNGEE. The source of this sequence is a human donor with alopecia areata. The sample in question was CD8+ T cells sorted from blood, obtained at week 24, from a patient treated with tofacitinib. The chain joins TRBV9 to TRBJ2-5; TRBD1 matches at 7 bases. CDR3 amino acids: CASSVEGTVIQETQYF. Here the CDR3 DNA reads TGTGCCAGCAGCGTAGAGGGGACAGTAATCCAAGAGACCCAGTACTTC.